The 27 T cell receptor beta chains listed next were all sequenced from one sample in a study of molecular identifiers for immune sequencing clone quantification. From the PCR reads, TCRdb called clonotypes with MiXCR, one entry per CDR3 protein. There are about 630,000 distinct CDR3 sequences in the sample; about 25% occur only once, and 0.78% lies in the top ten. The specimen was naive CD8+ T cells from blood, with Jurkat cell RNA spiked in. Subset denoted: FACS-sorted CD8+CD4-CCR7+CD45RA+ naive T cells. Receptors were obtained from a human donor in good health. Some libraries in this study had Jurkat cell RNA spiked in.

Of note for this clonotype: One end of the junction fails to match germline, which may point to a read error. The chain couples TRBV10-3 to TRBJ2-7, with D possibly being TRBD1 or TRBD2 (5 bases each). CDR1 and CDR2 from the germline V gene are ENHRY and SYGVKD. The CDR3 totals 15 residues. The DNA of the CDR3 is TGTGCCATCAGTGAAGGGTGGGGACCCACCTACGAGCAGTCCTTC. Protein: CAISEGWGPTYEQSF.

The sample holds a few counts of this clonotype. The chain is built from TRBV20-1 and TRBJ2-3; no firm D call. V lost 1 base to trimming and J lost 1 base, with 18 bases between them. Germline V gene data show CDR1 as DFQATT and CDR2 as SNEGSKA (reference sequence). The length of the CDR3 is 17 residues. CDR3 loop: CSARATAEWTRTDTQYF. The DNA of the CDR3 is TGCAGTGCTAGAGCTACCGCGGAGTGGACCCGCACAGATACGCAGTATTTT.

The chain carries TRBV19 and TRBJ1-3; TRBD1 matches at 8 bases. The CDR3 runs to 13 residues. Germline values: CDR1 LNHDA, CDR2 SQIVND (reference sequence). Unmatched junction bases numbered 3, after V lost 9 bases and J lost 2 bases. The CDR3 DNA reads as TGTGCCAGCTGGGACAGGCCTGGAAACACCATATATTTT. This sequence encodes CASWDRPGNTIYF.

With respect to this clonotype: This may stem from a read error, because a much larger clone lies one nucleotide away. The rearrangement uses TRBV12-3 or TRBV12-4 and TRBJ2-2; TRBD1 might be the D (5 bases). Deletions cut 3 bases from V and 10 bases from J, with 12 bases between. The CDR3 loop spans 13 amino acids. The CDR3, as DNA: TGTGCCAGCAGTTTCTCAGGGCTCGAGGAGCTGTTTTTT. As protein: CASSFSGLEELFF.

This clonotype was found many times. The chain links TRBV4-3 to TRBJ2-7; D gene unclear. V gave up 0 bases and J gave up 4 bases, with 10 bases separating them. Germline loops: CDR1 LGHNA, CDR2 YSLEER. This CDR3 has 14 amino acids. The CDR3: CASSQDIGSYEQYF. CDR3 DNA: TGCGCCAGCAGCCAAGATATTGGATCGTACGAGCAGTACTTC.

This clonotype has at least ten counts. The chain is built from TRBV30 and TRBJ1-1; the D gene is possibly TRBD1 (5 bases). Trimming shortened V by 0 bases and J by 3 bases, and 14 bases separated the two germline ends. CDR1 and CDR2 from the germline V gene are GTSNPN and SVGIG (reference sequence). This CDR3 contains 15 residues. CDR3 residues: CAWSVMYGGDTEAFF. Written as DNA, the CDR3 is TGTGCCTGGAGTGTAATGTACGGAGGGGACACTGAAGCTTTCTTT.

The sample holds many counts of this clonotype. The chain links TRBV2 to TRBJ2-7, with D unresolved. The V end was cut by 6 bases, the J end by 5 bases, with 11 bases between. Looked up from germline, CDR1 is SNHLY and CDR2 is FYNNEI. The CDR3 is 12 residues long. In DNA, the CDR3 is TGTGCCAGCAGAGCCCAGGTCCACGAGCAGTACTTC. It translates to CASRAQVHEQYF.

About this clonotype itself: A much larger clonotype is one base distant, so this may be a read error. The chain links TRBV29-1 to TRBJ2-5, with D possibly TRBD2 on 6 matching bases. The V gene's germline CDR1 is SQVTM and CDR2 ANQGSEA. CDR3 length: 14 amino acids. V lost 0 bases and J 5 bases, leaving 13 bases between the germline ends. The CDR3 reads CSVEDPSGVETQYF. The CDR3 DNA is TGCAGCGTTGAAGATCCATCGGGGGTGGAGACCCAGTACTTC.

Concerning this clonotype: This clone may be a read error of a much larger clone one base away. Because it lacks the conserved phenylalanine or tryptophan at the end, this CDR3 is likely a read error. The V gene is TRBV6-5, the J gene TRBJ2-3, with a possible D match to TRBD2 (7 bases). The CDR3 extends over 19 amino acids. Trimming cost V 2 bases and J 3 bases, with 24 bases left between them. Germline CDR1 reads MNHEY; CDR2 reads SVGAGI. In nucleotides, the CDR3 is TGTGCCAGCAGTTACGACCCCCTAGGACCGGGGGGCGCGACAGATACGCAGTATTCT. As protein: CASSYDPLGPGGATDTQYS.

Notes on this clonotype: Just one base apart from a much larger clone, this may be a read error. This chain uses TRBV4-1 with TRBJ2-7; 9 bases are a match to TRBD1. Germline CDR1 and CDR2: MGHRA and YSYEKL. The CDR3 consists of 14 residues. V lost 1 base, J lost 9 bases, and 7 bases stayed unmatched. The CDR3 loop is CASSQGTGVTAQYF. Written as DNA, the CDR3 is TGCGCCAGCAGCCAAGGGACAGGGGTAACCGCGCAGTACTTC.

This clonotype has more than one count but fewer than ten. The chain carries TRBV29-1 and TRBJ1-2; D gene unclear. Germline V CDR1 and CDR2: SQVTM, ANQGSEA. The CDR3 covers 15 residues. Trimming shortened V by 0 bases and J by 6 bases, and 17 bases separated the two germline ends. Here the CDR3 reads CSVEDREDPDDGYTF. In DNA, the CDR3 is TGCAGCGTTGAAGATCGAGAGGACCCTGATGATGGCTACACCTTC.

This clonotype was recorded many times. The rearrangement links TRBV5-6 to TRBJ2-7; 7 bases fit TRBD2. The germline gives CDR1 SGHDT, CDR2 YYEEEE. The junction had 9 bases not matched to a gene; V was cut back by 4 bases and J by 2 bases. There are 15 residues in the CDR3. This chain's CDR3 is CASSPGGRITYEQYF. The CDR3 bases are TGTGCCAGCAGCCCGGGAGGTCGTATTACCTACGAGCAGTACTTC. Full variable domain (missing parts from reference TRBV5-6 and TRBJ2-7): DAGVTQSPTHLIKTRGQQVTLRCSPKSGHDTVSWYQQALGQGPQFIFQYYEEEERQRGNFPDRFSGHQFPNYSSELNVNALLLGDSALYLCASSPGGRITYEQYFGPGTRLTVT.

In its sample, this clonotype was seen many times. The chain is built from TRBV28 and TRBJ2-7, with D unclear. Trimming cost V 6 bases and J 2 bases, with 8 bases left between them. From germline, CDR1 is MDHEN and CDR2 SYDVKM. This CDR3 spans 12 amino acids. The CDR3 DNA reads as TGTGCCAGCAGCTTGAGAGCCTACGAGCAGTACTTC. Amino acids: CASSLRAYEQYF. Full variable domain (missing parts from reference TRBV28 and TRBJ2-7): DVKVTQSSRYLVKRTGEKVFLECVQDMDHENMFWYRQDPGLGLRLIYFSYDVKMKEKGDIPEGYSVSREKKERFSLILESASTNQTSMYLCASSLRAYEQYFGPGTRLTVT.

The chain combines TRBV5-1 with TRBJ2-7; 10 bases are a match to TRBD1. V lost 3 bases, J lost 3 bases, and 12 bases stayed unmatched. The CDR3 consists of 17 residues. In germline, CDR1 is SGHRS, CDR2 YFSETQ. CDR3 nucleotides: TGCGCCAGCAGCTCGTCCCCCGGGACAGGGGAATACTACGAGCAGTACTTC. It is translated as CASSSSPGTGEYYEQYF.

This clonotype occurred once. This likely reflects a read error, since a far larger clone is one base away. The rearrangement joins TRBV7-9 to TRBJ2-7, with D possibly called TRBD1 or TRBD2 (5 bases each). V lost 2 bases and J lost 9, with 11 bases in between. Germline CDR1 reads SEHNR; CDR2 reads FQNEAQ (reference sequence). The CDR3 loop spans 12 amino acids. CDR3 amino acids: CASSLLGDGQYF. Written as DNA, the CDR3 is TGTGCCAGCAGCTTATTGGGGGACGGGCAGTACTTC.

This clonotype was seen only a few times. V usage is TRBV5-6 and J usage is TRBJ2-5, with 8 bases identical to TRBD2. Germline V CDR1 and CDR2: SGHDT, YYEEEE. This CDR3 is built from 22 residues. V trimming: 2 bases; J trimming: 5 bases; junction bases outside the gene matches: 29. Written as DNA, the CDR3 is TGTGCCAGCAGCTTTTGGTCTCGGGCAGACCGGCGGGGGGACCCAACCAGGGAGACCCAGTACTTC. Its protein product is CASSFWSRADRRGDPTRETQYF.

Concerning this clonotype itself: A single base separates this from a much larger clone, so it may be a read error. This chain links TRBV30 with TRBJ2-1; no reliable D call. The V end was cut by 3 bases, the J end by 2 bases, with 5 bases between. In germline, CDR1 is GTSNPN, CDR2 SVGIG (reference sequence). The CDR3 has 12 amino acids. The CDR3: CAWREPYNEQFF. Here the CDR3 DNA reads TGTGCCTGGAGAGAACCCTACAATGAGCAGTTCTTC.

This clonotype was detected a few times. The rearrangement links TRBV12-3 or TRBV12-4 to TRBJ2-1; 16 bases fit TRBD2. There are 16 residues in the CDR3. V lost 6 bases, J lost 8 bases, and 7 bases stayed unmatched. Here the CDR3 reads CASSSGTSGGADEQFF. The CDR3 DNA follows: TGTGCCAGCAGCTCCGGGACTAGCGGGGGGGCCGATGAGCAGTTCTTC.

Concerning this clonotype itself: At one end, the junction sequence differs from germline, possibly due to a read error. The rearrangement joins TRBV7-9 to TRBJ2-1; D possibly corresponds to TRBD1 (5 bases). Germline V gene sequence: CDR1 SEHNR, CDR2 FQNEAQ (reference sequence). The CDR3 contains 15 residues. DNA of the CDR3: TGTGCCAGCAGCTTAAAAGGGGAAACCTACAGTGAGCAGTTCTTC. Protein sequence: CASSLKGETYSEQFF.

In its sample, this clonotype was seen a few times. This chain uses TRBV19 with TRBJ1-5, with no clear D. Germline V gives CDR1 LNHDA, CDR2 SQIVND (reference sequence). The CDR3 loop spans 17 amino acids. V dropped 4 bases and J dropped 0 bases, with 16 bases sitting between them. The CDR3 nucleotides read TGTGCCAGTAGTAGCGTAGCAGCAGGCTATAGCAATCAGCCCCAGCATTTT. Amino acid sequence: CASSSVAAGYSNQPQHF.

V and J are TRBV4-3 and TRBJ2-7; D gene ambiguous. Germline V gene sequence: CDR1 LGHNA, CDR2 YSLEER. The CDR3 spans 13 residues. The V end lost 1 base, the J end lost 7 bases, and 11 bases lay between the germline ends. The CDR3 DNA reads as TGCGCCAGCAGCCAAGCGGGTCGGACGGAGCAGTACTTC. Protein product: CASSQAGRTEQYF.

Concerning this clonotype: A read error may explain this, as a much larger clone is one base away. CDR3 nucleotides: TGCGCCGGCAGCCAAGATTCACAGGGGGCAACTAATGAAAAACTGTTTTTT. This sequence encodes CAGSQDSQGATNEKLFF. This chain connects TRBV4-3 to TRBJ1-4; 8 bases line up with TRBD1. The CDR3 extends over 17 amino acids. Germline CDR1 LGHNA, CDR2 YSLEER.

Points on this clonotype: A much larger clone differs by one base, so this may be a read error. The gene calls are TRBV4-3 and TRBJ2-7; D unresolved. CDR3 size: 13 residues. Germline CDR1 is LGHNA and CDR2 is YSLEER. CDR3 residues: CASGQEKGYEQYF. CDR3 sequence (DNA): TGCGCCAGCGGCCAAGAAAAGGGCTACGAGCAGTACTTC.

Notes on this clonotype: Given a much more abundant clone one base away, this may be a read error. The CDR3 ends on some other residue instead of the conserved phenylalanine or tryptophan, so this is likely a read error. The chain joins TRBV6-5 to TRBJ1-1; no reliable D call. CDR1 is MNHEY, CDR2 SVGAGI, per germline. The CDR3 consists of 16 residues. V was pared by 4 bases and J by 0 bases, with 15 bases between. CDR3 DNA sequence: TGTGCCAGCAGTTCCTTACTCAGGAGCGTGAACACTGAAGCTTTCTCT. It is translated as CASSSLLRSVNTEAFS.

A remark on this clonotype: A much more abundant neighbour one base away suggests this may be a read error. V usage is TRBV7-8 and J usage is TRBJ2-1; tentatively, D is TRBD1 (6 bases). The V end lost 1 base, the J end lost 16 bases, and 23 bases lay between the germline ends. This CDR3 contains 15 residues. CDR1 is SGHVS and CDR2 is FQNEAQ in the germline V gene. The CDR3 region has the DNA TGTGCCAGCAGCTTAGTGTGGTCAGGGGCCGACAATCATTTCTTC. Translating it yields CASSLVWSGADNHFF.

V is TRBV7-9 and J is TRBJ2-2; D is perhaps TRBD2 (5 bases). Trimming removed 4 bases from V and 4 bases from J, with 16 bases in between. The CDR3 has 16 residues. Looked up from germline, CDR1 is SEHNR and CDR2 is FQNEAQ (reference sequence). The CDR3 loop reads CASSSARTRGTGELFF. The CDR3 region has the DNA TGTGCCAGCAGCTCCGCAAGAACCCGGGGCACCGGGGAGCTGTTTTTT.

As concerns this clonotype: Being one base from a much bigger clone, this may be a read error. The gene calls are TRBV28 and TRBJ1-1, with D hard to call. The CDR3 sequence is 16 residues long. From germline, CDR1 is MDHEN and CDR2 SYDVKM. CDR3: CASRPPGNSGRLEACF. CDR3 sequence (DNA): TGTGCCAGCAGACCCCCGGGGAATTCGGGCAGATTAGAAGCTTGCTTT.